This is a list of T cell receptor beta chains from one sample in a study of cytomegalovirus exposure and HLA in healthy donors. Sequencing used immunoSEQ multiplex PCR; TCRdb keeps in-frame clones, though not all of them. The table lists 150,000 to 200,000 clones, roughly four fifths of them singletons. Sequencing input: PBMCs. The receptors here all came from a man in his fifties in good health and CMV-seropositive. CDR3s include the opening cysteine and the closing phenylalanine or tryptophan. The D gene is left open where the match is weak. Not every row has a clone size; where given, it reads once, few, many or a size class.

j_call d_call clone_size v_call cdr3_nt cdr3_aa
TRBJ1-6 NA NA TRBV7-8 TGTGCCAGCAGCTTAGCGAGTAGAGCCCATAATTCACCCCTCCACTTT CASSLASRAHNSPLHF
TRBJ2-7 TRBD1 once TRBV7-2 TGTGCCAGCAGCCCACCGGGACAGCTCTACGAGCAGTACTTC CASSPPGQLYEQYF
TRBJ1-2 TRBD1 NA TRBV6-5 TGTGCCAGCAGTTATAGTTCCAGGGGGCAATGGTTATACACCTTC CASSYSSRGQWLYTF
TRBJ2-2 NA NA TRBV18 TGTGCCAGCTCAGGGGCACCGAACACCGGGGAGCTGTTTTTT CASSGAPNTGELFF
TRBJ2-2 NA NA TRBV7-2 TGTGCCAGCAGCTTAGTGAGAATCACCGGGGAGCTGTTTTTT CASSLVRITGELFF
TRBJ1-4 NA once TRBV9 TGTGCCAGCAGCAACCGGGGTTCGGGTGATGAAAAACTGTTTTTT CASSNRGSGDEKLFF
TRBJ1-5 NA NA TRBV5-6 TGTGCCAGCAGCCAAACAGGGACGGTTCAGCCCCAGCATTTT CASSQTGTVQPQHF
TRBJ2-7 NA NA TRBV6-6 TGTGCCAGCAGTTACTCCGGACAGCAAGAGCAGTACTTC CASSYSGQQEQYF
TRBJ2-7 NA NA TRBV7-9 TGTGCCAGCAGCTTAGTAGCCATCTCCTACGAGCAGTACTTC CASSLVAISYEQYF
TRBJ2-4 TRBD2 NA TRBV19 TGTGCCAGTAGTATAGACAGCGGGAGGGCCGGGGCCAAAAACATTCAGTACTTC CASSIDSGRAGAKNIQYF
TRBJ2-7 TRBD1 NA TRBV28 TGTGCCAGCAGAACCGGGACAGGGGCCCACGAGCAGTACTTC CASRTGTGAHEQYF
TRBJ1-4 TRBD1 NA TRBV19 TGTGCCAGTAGCGACAGGGGGCGAGGAAATGAAAAACTGTTTTTT CASSDRGRGNEKLFF
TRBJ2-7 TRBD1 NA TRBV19 TGTGCCAGTAGTTTCCGACAGGGCGACTACGAGCAGTACTTC CASSFRQGDYEQYF
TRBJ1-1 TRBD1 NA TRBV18 TGTGCCAGCTCACCCATGACAGGGGGGAAATCTGAAGCTTTCTTT CASSPMTGGKSEAFF
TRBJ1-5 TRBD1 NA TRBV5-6 TGTGCCAGCAGCTTGGGGACAGGGGATACAGATCAGCCCCAGCATTTT CASSLGTGDTDQPQHF
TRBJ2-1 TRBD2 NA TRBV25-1 TGTGCCAGCAGTGGCTGGACTAGCGGCAACAATGAGCAGTTCTTC CASSGWTSGNNEQFF
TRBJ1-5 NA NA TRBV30 TGTGCCTGGAGTGTAGGAGGGGCTGGCAATCAGCCCCAGCATTTT CAWSVGGAGNQPQHF
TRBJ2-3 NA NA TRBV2 TGTGCCAGCAGGACAGGTACTAGCACAGATACGCAGTATTTT CASRTGTSTDTQYF
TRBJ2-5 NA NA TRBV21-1 TGTGCCAGCAGCGACCGGGACAGGGGTGCCCAAGAGACCCAGTACTTC CASSDRDRGAQETQYF
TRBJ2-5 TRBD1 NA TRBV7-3 TGTGCCAGCAGTAGGGACAGGAGGGAGACCCAGTACTTC CASSRDRRETQYF
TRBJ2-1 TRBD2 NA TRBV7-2 TGTGCCAGCAGCCTTACTAGCGGGAGGAGAATCAATGAGCAGTTCTTC CASSLTSGRRINEQFF
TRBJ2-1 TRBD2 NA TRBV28 TGTGCCAGCAGTTTGGCTAGCGGTCCCTACAATGAGCAGTTCTTC CASSLASGPYNEQFF
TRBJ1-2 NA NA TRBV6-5 TGTGCCAGCAGTTACCGGGATGGTCGGGGCTACACCTTC CASSYRDGRGYTF
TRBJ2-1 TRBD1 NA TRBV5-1 TGCGCCAGCAGCTTGGGAACAGGGGGCACCTACAATGAGCAGTTCTTC CASSLGTGGTYNEQFF
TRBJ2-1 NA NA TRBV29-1 TGCAGCGTTGGTCGGGATAGCTCCTACAATGAGCAGTTCTTC CSVGRDSSYNEQFF
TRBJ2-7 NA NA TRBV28 TGTGCCAGCAGTTCAGACCTGAGAAAGGGGGTAGGGTACGAGCAGTACTTC CASSSDLRKGVGYEQYF
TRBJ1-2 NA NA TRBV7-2 TGTGCCAGCAGCCCGTCCCTGACAGTTTTATATGGCTACACCTTC CASSPSLTVLYGYTF
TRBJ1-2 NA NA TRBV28 TGTGCCACTTTACGGACTCAAATAAACTATGGCTACACCTTC CATLRTQINYGYTF
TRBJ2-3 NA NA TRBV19 TGTGCCAGTACACTAGGGAGGACTAGCACAGATACGCAGTATTTT CASTLGRTSTDTQYF
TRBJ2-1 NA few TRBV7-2 TGTGCCAGCAGCTTAGGGGGGGACTACAATGAGCAGTTCTTC CASSLGGDYNEQFF
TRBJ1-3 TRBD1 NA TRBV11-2 TGTGCCAGCAGCTACGGGACAGTCTACTCTGGAAACACCATATATTTT CASSYGTVYSGNTIYF
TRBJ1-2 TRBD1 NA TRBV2 TGTGCCAGCAGTATGACACAGGGGGCGGCCTATGGCTACACCTTC CASSMTQGAAYGYTF
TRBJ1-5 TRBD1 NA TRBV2 TGTGCCAGCAGTGCCGAACAGGGGATGGTCGGCAATCAGCCCCAGCATTTT CASSAEQGMVGNQPQHF
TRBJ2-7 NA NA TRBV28 TGTGCCAGCGGCCAGACAGCTACGTCCTACGAGCAGTACTTC CASGQTATSYEQYF
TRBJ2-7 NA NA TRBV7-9 TGTGCCAGCAGCTTAGACCGGGGGGCAGGCTCCTACGAGCAGTACTTC CASSLDRGAGSYEQYF
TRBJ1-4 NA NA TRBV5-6 TGTGCCAGCAGCCGGAGGGGAAATGAAAAACTGTTTTTT CASSRRGNEKLFF
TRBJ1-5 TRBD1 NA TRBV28 TGTGCCAGCAGTCTACAGGGGGCCGGACGGCAGCCCCAGCATTTT CASSLQGAGRQPQHF
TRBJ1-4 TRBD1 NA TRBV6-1 TGTGCCAGCAGTGAATACAGGGGCTCTAATGAAAAACTGTTTTTT CASSEYRGSNEKLFF
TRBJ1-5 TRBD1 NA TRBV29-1 TGCAGCGTGAGTACAGGGGATCAGCCCCAGCATTTT CSVSTGDQPQHF
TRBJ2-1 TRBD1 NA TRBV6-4 TGTGCCAGCAGTGACTCTGGGACAGGGGGTTACAATGAGCAGTTCTTC CASSDSGTGGYNEQFF
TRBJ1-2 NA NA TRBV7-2 TGTGCCAGCAGCTTAGACAATAACTATGGCTACACCTTC CASSLDNNYGYTF
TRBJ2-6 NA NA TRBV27 TGTGCCAGCCGGAAGGGGGTCGGGGCCAACGTCCTGACTTTC CASRKGVGANVLTF